The rows below give T cell receptor beta chains drawn from one sample of a study of human T cells and chemical hapten exposure. TCRdb fed the 5' RACE reads into MiXCR, producing one record per CDR3 protein. The sample consists of 100,000 to 120,000 distinct CDR3 sequences, around 20% of them appearing once. The receptors come from a human donor in good health. CDR3s include the opening cysteine and the closing phenylalanine or tryptophan. D genes are given only for firm matches. Not every row has a clone size; where given, it reads once, few, many or a size class.

v_gene: TRBV30; j_gene: TRBJ2-3; d_gene: -; abundance: -; CDR3aa: CAREVDNTDTQYF; CDR3nt: TGTGCACGGGAAGTGGACAACACAGATACGCAGTATTTT
v_gene: TRBV5-6; j_gene: TRBJ1-3; d_gene: -; abundance: -; CDR3aa: CASSLARGGPLTGNTIYF; CDR3nt: TGTGCCAGCAGCTTGGCCAGAGGGGGGCCTCTGACTGGAAACACCATATATTTT
v_gene: TRBV20-1; j_gene: TRBJ2-5; d_gene: TRBD2; abundance: -; CDR3aa: CSAGHSGMGETQYF; CDR3nt: TGCAGTGCTGGACATAGCGGGATGGGGGAGACCCAGTACTTC
v_gene: TRBV7-9; j_gene: TRBJ2-7; d_gene: -; abundance: few; CDR3aa: CASSSTSSGAYYEQYF; CDR3nt: TGTGCCAGCAGCTCAACGTCATCGGGGGCTTACTACGAGCAGTACTTC
v_gene: TRBV6-4; j_gene: TRBJ1-1; d_gene: -; abundance: -; CDR3aa: CASSWEKEMNTEAFF; CDR3nt: TGTGCCAGCAGTTGGGAGAAGGAAATGAACACTGAAGCTTTCTTT
v_gene: TRBV9; j_gene: TRBJ2-7; d_gene: -; abundance: few; CDR3aa: CASSVAGGNYEQYF; CDR3nt: TGTGCCAGCAGCGTAGCAGGCGGGAACTACGAGCAGTACTTC
v_gene: TRBV9; j_gene: TRBJ2-3; d_gene: TRBD2; abundance: few; CDR3aa: CASSGTSGTSADTQYF; CDR3nt: TGTGCCAGCAGCGGAACTAGCGGGACCAGTGCGGATACGCAGTATTTT
v_gene: TRBV6-5; j_gene: TRBJ2-2; d_gene: -; abundance: many; CDR3aa: CASSSRWNTGELFF; CDR3nt: TGTGCCAGCAGTTCCCGGTGGAACACCGGGGAGCTGTTTTTT
v_gene: TRBV5-1; j_gene: TRBJ2-7; d_gene: TRBD2; abundance: -; CDR3aa: CASSLLAGTDEQYF; CDR3nt: TGCGCCAGCAGCCTACTAGCGGGAACCGACGAGCAGTACTTC
v_gene: TRBV12-3/TRBV12-4; j_gene: TRBJ1-1; d_gene: -; abundance: -; CDR3aa: CASSQTGTEAFF; CDR3nt: TGTGCCAGCAGTCAAACGGGGACTGAAGCTTTCTTT
v_gene: TRBV10-3; j_gene: TRBJ1-6; d_gene: TRBD1; abundance: -; CDR3aa: CAISHGQGLAPLHF; CDR3nt: TGTGCCATCAGCCACGGACAGGGGTTAGCACCCCTCCACTTT